The next 27 T cell receptor beta chains were all read from a single sample in a study of T cell changes during pregnancy in multiple sclerosis. The protocol was immunoSEQ multiplex PCR, while the TCRdb copy is restricted to in-frame clones and leaves out a portion. The sample yields under 70,000 clones, about 89% seen once. The sample was CD4+ T cells from peripheral blood mononuclear cells, taken after pregnancy. Receptors originate from a female donor in good health, enrolled as a control in a pregnancy study.

CDR3: CAIRHTLLNTEAFF. The CDR3 DNA is TGTGCCATCAGGCACACATTATTAAACACTGAAGCTTTCTTT. The chain has TRBV10-3 and TRBJ1-1; D remains ambiguous. Trimming pared 6 bases from V and 2 bases from J, leaving 13 bases between. The germline V gene encodes CDR1 ENHRY and CDR2 SYGVKD. The CDR3 totals 14 residues.

This sequence joins TRBV4-3 and TRBJ1-4; D is ambiguous. Germline V gene sequence: CDR1 LGHNA, CDR2 YSLEER. Trimming took 0 bases from V and 7 from J, leaving 12 bases between them. The CDR3 sequence is 15 residues long. Written as DNA, the CDR3 is TGCGCCAGCAGCCAAGATTTTCACGAGAGTGAAAAACTGTTTTTT. Its translation is CASSQDFHESEKLFF.

The rearrangement joins TRBV29-1 to TRBJ1-3, with a possible D match to TRBD1 (5 bases). Trimming stripped 6 bases from V and 1 base from J, with 13 bases between. This CDR3 is built from 14 residues. Germline V gene sequence: CDR1 SQVTM, CDR2 ANQGSEA. CDR3 bases: TGCAGCGTAGCAACAGGCCGTTCTGGAAACACCATATATTTT. This translates into CSVATGRSGNTIYF.

The V gene is TRBV11-2, the J gene TRBJ2-5, with D uncertain. V shed 3 bases and J shed 1 base, with 12 bases lying between them. Germline CDR1 reads SGHAT; CDR2 reads FQNNGV. The CDR3 is made up of 15 amino acids. The CDR3 protein is CASSFSSGVQETQYF. DNA for the CDR3: TGTGCCAGCAGCTTTAGTTCAGGCGTCCAAGAGACCCAGTACTTC.

The V call is TRBV27, the J call TRBJ1-2; D is possibly TRBD1 (5 bases). The V end was cut by 5 bases, the J end by 8 bases, with 21 bases between. CDR3 size: 15 residues. The germline V gene has CDR1 MNHEY and CDR2 SMNVEV (reference sequence). The CDR3 coding sequence is TGTGCCAGCAGTCCACGGACAATCTCGGCGGGGGGCTACACCTTC. Translation gives CASSPRTISAGGYTF.

The chain employs TRBV2 and TRBJ2-5; 9 bases are a match to TRBD1. J was trimmed by 4 bases and V by 7 bases; bases with no gene match: 13. CDR1 and CDR2 from the germline V gene are SNHLY and FYNNEI. This CDR3 comprises 16 residues. In nucleotides, the CDR3 is TGTGCCAGCACCGGAATCAGGACAGGGGCGGGAGAGACCCAGTACTTC. Residues: CASTGIRTGAGETQYF.

The sample holds a few counts of this clone. The gene calls are TRBV30 and TRBJ2-3, with no clear D. CDR1 GTSNPN and CDR2 SVGIG come from the germline V gene (reference sequence). V lost 4 bases and J 1 base, leaving 12 bases between the germline ends. The CDR3 extends over 14 amino acids. This chain's CDR3 is CAWIKSTRTDTQYF. The CDR3 nucleotides are TGTGCCTGGATTAAATCTACCCGCACAGATACGCAGTATTTT.

The CDR3 reads CASSLGRRNEQFF. As DNA, the CDR3 is TGTGCCAGCAGCTTAGGGCGGCGCAATGAGCAGTTCTTC. The genes are TRBV7-9 and TRBJ2-1; D ambiguous. The V end was cut by 1 base, the J end by 6 bases, with 7 bases between. CDR1 SEHNR and CDR2 FQNEAQ come from the germline V gene (reference sequence). The CDR3 covers 13 residues.

The chain joins TRBV10-3 to TRBJ1-2; 11 nucleotides agree with TRBD1. V was pared by 9 bases and J by 8 bases, with 8 bases of the junction left unmatched. In germline, CDR1 is ENHRY, CDR2 SYGVKD. The CDR3 is 13 residues long. CDR3 protein: CAIGPGQGGGYTF. The CDR3 region has the DNA TGTGCCATAGGTCCGGGACAGGGGGGCGGCTACACCTTC.

CDR3 nucleotide sequence: TGCGCCAGCAGCCCACAGGGGCAAATGAACACTGAAGCTTTCTTT. Translated: CASSPQGQMNTEAFF. J is TRBJ1-1 and V is TRBV5-1; 7 bases are shared with TRBD1. V lost 4 bases to trimming and J lost 0 bases; unmatched junction nucleotides: 6. Germline loops: CDR1 SGHRS, CDR2 YFSETQ. This CDR3 is built from 15 residues.

This sequence joins TRBV14 and TRBJ1-4, with 9 nucleotides matching TRBD1. The ends lost 4 bases at V and 6 bases at J; junction bases unmatched: 12. This CDR3 is 17 amino acids long. CDR1 SGHDN and CDR2 FVKESK come from the germline V gene. The CDR3 DNA follows: TGTGCCAGCAGCCTAATGTCCGGGACAGGGTATGATGAAAAACTGTTTTTT. The encoded protein is CASSLMSGTGYDEKLFF.

The gene calls are TRBV25-1 and TRBJ2-5, with TRBD2 as a possible D gene (7 bases). V lost 0 bases and J 4 bases, leaving 18 bases between the germline ends. CDR1 MGHDK and CDR2 SYGVNS come from the germline V gene. CDR3 length equals 17 residues. Here the CDR3 DNA reads TGTGCCAGCAGTGAATATAAAGGCAGGGGAGGGAGAGAGACCCAGTACTTC. Translation gives CASSEYKGRGGRETQYF.

The chain joins TRBV5-4 to TRBJ2-1, with TRBD2 as a possible D gene (6 bases). V was trimmed by 3 bases and J by 13 bases, leaving 20 bases between them. The CDR3 loop spans 14 amino acids. Germline V gene lookup returns CDR1 SGHNT and CDR2 YYREEE (reference sequence). CDR3 loop: CASSSKSAGPGQFF. In DNA form, the CDR3 reads TGTGCCAGCAGCTCAAAGTCAGCGGGCCCCGGCCAGTTCTTC.

The J gene is TRBJ1-5, the V gene TRBV6-6, with TRBD1 matching 9 bases. The trim removed 6 bases at V and 3 bases at J, leaving 6 bases unmatched. CDR1 is MNHNY, CDR2 SVGAGI, per germline (reference sequence). The CDR3 is made up of 15 amino acids. The CDR3 DNA sequence: TGTGCCAGCAGGAAGGGACAGGGAACCAATCAGCCCCAGCATTTT. Protein sequence: CASRKGQGTNQPQHF.

The chain employs TRBV7-2 and TRBJ2-5; no definite D call. CDR1 and CDR2 from the germline V gene are SGHTA and FQGNSA. V was shortened by 2 bases and J by 7 bases, with 8 bases between the two germline ends. CDR3 length: 12 amino acids. CDR3 coding DNA: TGTGCCAGCAGCTTACAGATTGCGACCCAGTACTTC. This gives the protein CASSLQIATQYF.

This sequence joins TRBV6-6 and TRBJ2-7; 7 positions agree with TRBD1. This CDR3 is 14 amino acids long. With 2 bases clipped from V and 5 bases from J, the junction kept 6 bases outside the gene matches. Germline lookup yields CDR1 MNHNY and CDR2 SVGAGI (reference sequence). CDR3 in amino acids: CASSYGDRVNEQYF. CDR3 sequence (DNA): TGTGCCAGCAGTTACGGAGACAGGGTTAACGAGCAGTACTTC.

This chain uses TRBV4-3 with TRBJ1-2; a possible D gene is TRBD1 (6 bases). Deletions cut 1 base from V and 1 base from J, with 16 bases between. The CDR3 is 17 residues long. CDR1 is LGHNA and CDR2 is YSLEER in the germline V gene. DNA of the CDR3: TGCGCCAGCAGCCAAGTGGGGGCCAGAGACATTAACTATGGCTACACCTTC. Translation gives CASSQVGARDINYGYTF.

The rearrangement links TRBV6-5 to TRBJ2-2; a possible D gene is TRBD2 (5 bases). This CDR3 contains 15 residues. Trimming cost V 4 bases and J 1 base, with 10 bases left between them. Germline CDR1 is MNHEY and CDR2 is SVGAGI. This chain's CDR3 is CASSFSTKNTGELFF. Here the CDR3 DNA reads TGTGCCAGCAGTTTCTCGACTAAGAACACCGGGGAGCTGTTTTTT.

In its sample, this clone was seen once. This chain links TRBV11-2 with TRBJ1-5; D possibly corresponds to TRBD1 (6 bases). This CDR3 comprises 14 residues. The germline V gene encodes CDR1 SGHAT and CDR2 FQNNGV. Trimming took 3 bases from V and 6 from J, leaving 12 bases between them. CDR3 protein: CASSFERGGQPQHF. The CDR3, as DNA: TGTGCCAGCAGCTTCGAAAGGGGGGGTCAGCCCCAGCATTTT.

This chain uses TRBV6-6 with TRBJ1-5, with TRBD1 matching over 10 bases. Germline CDR1 MNHNY, CDR2 SVGAGI (reference sequence). The V segment lost 6 bases and the J segment 5 bases; nucleotides outside the gene matches: 4. This CDR3 is built from 14 residues. CDR3 bases: TGTGCCAGCAGGGCGACAGGGGGCGATCAGCCCCAGCATTTT. This gives the protein CASRATGGDQPQHF.

V is TRBV6-4 and J is TRBJ1-2; 8 bases are shared with TRBD1. V shed 6 bases, J shed 2 bases, and the junction held 11 bases outside the gene matches. CDR1 is MRHNA, CDR2 SNTAGT, per germline. The CDR3 contains 16 residues. The CDR3 nucleotides are TGTGCCAGCAGCGTCAACGCAGGGGGCTGGAACTATGGCTACACCTTC. The encoded protein is CASSVNAGGWNYGYTF.

This chain links TRBV7-2 with TRBJ1-2; 9 bases map to TRBD1. Germline V CDR1 and CDR2: SGHTA, FQGNSA. The CDR3 covers 15 residues. V trimming: 4 bases; J trimming: 4 bases; junction bases outside the gene matches: 7. CDR3 DNA sequence: TGTGCCAGCAGCTGGGTCGACAGGGGGATCTATGGCTACACCTTC. It encodes CASSWVDRGIYGYTF.

This CDR3 reads CASTNHGVDGYTF. In nucleotides, the CDR3 is TGTGCCAGCACCAACCACGGGGTTGACGGCTACACCTTC. V and J are TRBV6-5 and TRBJ1-2; D remains unclear. The germline CDR1 and CDR2 sequences are MNHEY and SVGAGI. V gave up 7 bases and J gave up 8 bases, with 17 bases separating them. The CDR3 is made up of 13 amino acids.

This clone was recorded a few times. The chain links TRBV19 to TRBJ1-1; D not resolved. This CDR3 is built from 13 residues. Germline V gene data show CDR1 as LNHDA and CDR2 as SQIVND (reference sequence). V lost 5 bases and J 4 bases, leaving 11 bases between the germline ends. Here the CDR3 reads CASSATRGTEAFF. CDR3 nucleotide sequence: TGTGCCAGTAGTGCCACCCGGGGCACTGAAGCTTTCTTT.

The V and J genes are TRBV11-2 and TRBJ1-1; D gene ambiguous. CDR1 and CDR2 from the germline V gene are SGHAT and FQNNGV. Deletions cut 1 base from V and 4 bases from J, with 13 bases between. The CDR3 is 15 amino acids. Here the CDR3 DNA reads TGTGCCAGCAGCTTAGTTCGAGGGCGTGGCACTGAAGCTTTCTTT. Translated: CASSLVRGRGTEAFF.

The chain joins TRBV5-4 to TRBJ2-1; 9 bases align to TRBD1. This CDR3 spans 15 amino acids. J lost 4 bases, V lost 4 bases, and 6 bases had no gene match. CDR1 is SGHNT, CDR2 YYREEE, per germline (reference sequence). CDR3 residues: CASSKGTGTYNEQFF. The CDR3 DNA is TGTGCCAGCAGCAAAGGGACAGGGACATACAATGAGCAGTTCTTC.

The rearrangement uses TRBV2 and TRBJ1-4; 11 nucleotides agree with TRBD1. Germline lookup yields CDR1 SNHLY and CDR2 FYNNEI. CDR3 length: 15 amino acids. J was trimmed by 6 bases and V by 5 bases; bases with no gene match: 5. The chain's CDR3 is CASSFPGQGDEKLFF. CDR3 coding DNA: TGTGCCAGCAGTTTCCCGGGACAGGGGGATGAAAAACTGTTTTTT. The whole variable domain, filled in from reference TRBV2 and TRBJ1-4, reads EPEVTQTPSHQVTQMGQEVILRCVPISNHLYFYWYRQILGQKVEFLVSFYNNEISEKSEIFDDQFSVERPDGSNFTLKIRSTKLEDSAMYFCASSFPGQGDEKLFFGSGTQLSVL.